The TCR beta chain under discussion was sequenced for a study of monozygotic twins with inflammatory bowel disease. About this clonotype: Its antigen is as yet unknown.

TCRdb re-called the 5' RACE reads and gives one entry per CDR3 protein, without DNA. In all, the sample yields a few hundred thousand distinct CDR3 sequences. CDR3 size: 15 residues. Whole-study results and caveats: Differences in immunosuppressive treatment may have been a source of added variability in patient repertoires. The study found lower TCRbeta diversity (inverse Simpson) in IBD patients than in healthy co-twins. It was not supported that a single strong signal or clonotype was associated with IBD.

No T cells were sorted before total RNA was taken from whole blood. Sample: blood. The receptor was derived from a human donor with ulcerative colitis or Crohn's disease, or a healthy co-twin of an affected twin (not recorded which). J is TRBJ1-3 and V is TRBV12-3 or TRBV12-4. The CDR3 sequence: CASSPLMSSGNTIYF.